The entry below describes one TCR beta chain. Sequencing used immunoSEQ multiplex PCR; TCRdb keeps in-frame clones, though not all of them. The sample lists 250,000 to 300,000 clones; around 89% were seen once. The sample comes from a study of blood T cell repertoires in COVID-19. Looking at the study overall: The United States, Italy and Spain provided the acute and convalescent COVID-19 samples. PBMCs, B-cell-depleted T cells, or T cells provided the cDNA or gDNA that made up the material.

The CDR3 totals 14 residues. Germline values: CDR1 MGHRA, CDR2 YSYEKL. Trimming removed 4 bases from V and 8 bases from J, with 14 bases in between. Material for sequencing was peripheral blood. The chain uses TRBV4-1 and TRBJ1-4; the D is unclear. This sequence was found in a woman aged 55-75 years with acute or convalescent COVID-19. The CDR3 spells CASSPTQPGEKLFF. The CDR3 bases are TGCGCCAGCAGCCCGACTCAACCTGGCGAAAAACTGTTTTTT.